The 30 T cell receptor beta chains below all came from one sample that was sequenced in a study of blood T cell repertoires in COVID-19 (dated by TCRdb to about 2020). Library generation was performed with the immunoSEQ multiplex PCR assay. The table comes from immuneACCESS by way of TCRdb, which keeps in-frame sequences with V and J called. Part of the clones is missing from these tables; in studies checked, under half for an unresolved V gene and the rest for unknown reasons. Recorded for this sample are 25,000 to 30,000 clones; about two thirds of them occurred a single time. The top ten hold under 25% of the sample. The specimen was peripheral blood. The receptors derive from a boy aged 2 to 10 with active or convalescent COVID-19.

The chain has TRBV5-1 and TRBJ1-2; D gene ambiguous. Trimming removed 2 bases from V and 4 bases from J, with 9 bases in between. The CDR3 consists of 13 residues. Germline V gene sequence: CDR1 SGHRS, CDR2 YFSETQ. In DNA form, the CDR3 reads TGCGCCAGCAGCTTAGAGGCGTCCTATGGCTACACCTTC. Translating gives CASSLEASYGYTF.

The CDR3 sequence: CASSTFEGQKNTEAFF. CDR3 DNA sequence: TGTGCCAGTAGTACCTTTGAGGGACAGAAGAACACTGAAGCTTTCTTT. V is TRBV19 and J is TRBJ1-1, with 7 bases lining up with TRBD1. Looked up from germline, CDR1 is LNHDA and CDR2 is SQIVND (reference sequence). The CDR3 is 16 residues long. V was pared by 4 bases and J by 1 base, with 9 bases of the junction left unmatched.

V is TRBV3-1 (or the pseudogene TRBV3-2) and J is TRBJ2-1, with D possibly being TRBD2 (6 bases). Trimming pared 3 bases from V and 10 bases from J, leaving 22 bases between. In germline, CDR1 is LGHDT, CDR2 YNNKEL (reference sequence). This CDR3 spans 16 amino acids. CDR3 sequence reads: CASSQKITDYLREQFF. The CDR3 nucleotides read TGTGCCAGCAGCCAGAAGATCACGGACTACCTCAGGGAGCAGTTCTTC.

CDR3 in amino acids: CAWSGPAGENTEAFF. In DNA form, the CDR3 reads TGTGCCTGGAGTGGGCCAGCCGGGGAAAACACTGAAGCTTTCTTT. The chain combines TRBV30 with TRBJ1-1; D ambiguous. This CDR3 is built from 15 residues. V was clipped by 1 base and J by 2 bases, with 14 bases between them. Germline loops: CDR1 GTSNPN, CDR2 SVGIG (reference sequence). The whole variable domain, filled in from reference TRBV30 and TRBJ1-1, reads SQTIHQWPATLVQPVGSPLSLECTVEGTSNPNLYWYRQAAGRGLQLLFYSVGIGQISSEVPQNLSASRPQDRQFILSSKKLLLSDSGFYLCAWSGPAGENTEAFFGQGTRLTVV.

CDR3 residues: CASSQRTGEVGANVLTF. CDR3 DNA sequence: TGTGCCAGCAGCCAAAGAACAGGGGAGGTTGGGGCCAACGTCCTGACTTTC. The V gene is TRBV4-2, the J gene TRBJ2-6, with D possibly TRBD1 on 7 matching bases. V was cut by 2 bases and J by 3 bases, with 14 bases left in between. CDR1 is LGHNA, CDR2 YNFKEQ, per germline. The CDR3 has 17 residues.

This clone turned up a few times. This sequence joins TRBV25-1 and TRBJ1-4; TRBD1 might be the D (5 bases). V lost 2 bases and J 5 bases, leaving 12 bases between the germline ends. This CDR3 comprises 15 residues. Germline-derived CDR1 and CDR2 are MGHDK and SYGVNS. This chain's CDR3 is CASSERTKGNEKLFF. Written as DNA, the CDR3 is TGTGCCAGCAGTGAAAGGACAAAGGGGAATGAAAAACTGTTTTTT.

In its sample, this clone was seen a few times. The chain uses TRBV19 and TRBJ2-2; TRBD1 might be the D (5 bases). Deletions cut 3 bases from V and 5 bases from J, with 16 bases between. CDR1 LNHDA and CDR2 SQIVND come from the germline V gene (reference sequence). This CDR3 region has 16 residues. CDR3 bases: TGTGCCAGTAGTATTGAACAGGCGCTAAGGACCGGGGAGCTGTTTTTT. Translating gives CASSIEQALRTGELFF.

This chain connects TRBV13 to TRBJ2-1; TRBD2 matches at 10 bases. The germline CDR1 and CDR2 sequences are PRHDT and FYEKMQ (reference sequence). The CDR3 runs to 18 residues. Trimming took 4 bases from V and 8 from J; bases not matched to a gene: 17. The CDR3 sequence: CASSSTARLSSGSYEQFF. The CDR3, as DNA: TGTGCCAGCAGCTCGACGGCAAGGCTTTCTAGCGGGAGCTATGAGCAGTTCTTC.

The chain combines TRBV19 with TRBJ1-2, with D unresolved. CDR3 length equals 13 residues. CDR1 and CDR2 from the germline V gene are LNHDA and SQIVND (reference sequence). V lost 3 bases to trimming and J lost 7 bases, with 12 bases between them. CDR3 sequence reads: CASSISRSPGYTF. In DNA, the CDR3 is TGTGCCAGTAGTATCTCGAGATCCCCTGGCTACACCTTC. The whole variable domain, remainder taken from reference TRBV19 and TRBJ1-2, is DGGITQSPKYLFRKEGQNVTLSCEQNLNHDAMYWYRQDPGQGLRLIYYSQIVNDFQKGDIAEGYSVSREKKESFPLTVTSAQKNPTAFYLCASSISRSPGYTFGSGTRLTVV.

CDR3 sequence: CASSYEGGLPNEQFF. The CDR3 DNA reads as TGTGCCAGCAGTTATGAAGGCGGCCTCCCCAATGAGCAGTTCTTC. The chain employs TRBV6-5 and TRBJ2-1; D call uncertain. V was shortened by 3 bases and J by 6 bases, with 15 bases between the two germline ends. Per germline, CDR1 MNHEY and CDR2 SVGAGI. The CDR3 is 15 amino acids.

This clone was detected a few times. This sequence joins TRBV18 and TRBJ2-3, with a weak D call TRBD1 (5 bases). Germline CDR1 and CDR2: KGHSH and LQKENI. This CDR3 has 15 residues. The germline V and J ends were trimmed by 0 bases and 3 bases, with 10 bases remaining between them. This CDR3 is CASSPPNSGTDTQYF. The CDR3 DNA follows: TGTGCCAGCTCACCACCGAACTCAGGGACAGATACGCAGTATTTT.

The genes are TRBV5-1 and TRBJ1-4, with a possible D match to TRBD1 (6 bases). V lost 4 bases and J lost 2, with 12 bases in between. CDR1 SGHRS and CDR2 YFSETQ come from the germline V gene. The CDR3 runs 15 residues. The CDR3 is CASSEQGWTNEKLFF. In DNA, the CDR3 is TGCGCCAGCAGCGAACAGGGTTGGACTAATGAAAAACTGTTTTTT. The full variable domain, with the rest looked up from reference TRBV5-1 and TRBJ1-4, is KAGVTQTPRYLIKTRGQQVTLSCSPISGHRSVSWYQQTPGQGLQFLFEYFSETQRNKGNFPGRFSGRQFSNSRSEMNVSTLELGDSALYLCASSEQGWTNEKLFFGSGTQLSVL.

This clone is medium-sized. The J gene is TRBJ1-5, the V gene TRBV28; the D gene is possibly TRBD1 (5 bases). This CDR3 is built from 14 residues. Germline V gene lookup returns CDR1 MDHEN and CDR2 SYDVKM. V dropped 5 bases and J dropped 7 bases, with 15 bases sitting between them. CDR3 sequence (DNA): TGTGCCAGCAGTCCTCGCCTCGGACAACAGCCCCAGCATTTT. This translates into CASSPRLGQQPQHF.

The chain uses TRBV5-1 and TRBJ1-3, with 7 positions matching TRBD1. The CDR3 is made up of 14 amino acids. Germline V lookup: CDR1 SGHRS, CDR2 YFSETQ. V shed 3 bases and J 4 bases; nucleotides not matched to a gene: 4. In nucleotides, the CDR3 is TGCGCCAGCAGCTCAACAGGGGCCGGAAACACCATATATTTT. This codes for CASSSTGAGNTIYF.

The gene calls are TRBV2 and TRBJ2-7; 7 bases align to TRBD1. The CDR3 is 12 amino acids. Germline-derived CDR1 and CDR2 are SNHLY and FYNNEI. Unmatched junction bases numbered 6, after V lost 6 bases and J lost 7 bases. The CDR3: CASRGDRWEQYF. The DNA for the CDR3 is TGTGCCAGCAGGGGGGACAGATGGGAGCAGTACTTC.

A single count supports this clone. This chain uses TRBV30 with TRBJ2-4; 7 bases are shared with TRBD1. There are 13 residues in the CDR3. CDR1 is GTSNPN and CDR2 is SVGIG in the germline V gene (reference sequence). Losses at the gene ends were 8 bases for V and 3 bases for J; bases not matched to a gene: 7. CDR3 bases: TGTGCCCCACCCGGGACAGACAAAAACATTCAGTACTTC. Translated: CAPPGTDKNIQYF.

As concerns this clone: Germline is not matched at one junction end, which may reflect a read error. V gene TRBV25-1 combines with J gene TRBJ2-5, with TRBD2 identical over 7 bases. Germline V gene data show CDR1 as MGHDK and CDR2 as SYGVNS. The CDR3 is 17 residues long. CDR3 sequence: CVSSEYSAGLGGETQYF. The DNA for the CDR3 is TGTGTCAGCAGTGAATATAGCGCCGGACTAGGAGGGGAGACCCAGTACTTC.

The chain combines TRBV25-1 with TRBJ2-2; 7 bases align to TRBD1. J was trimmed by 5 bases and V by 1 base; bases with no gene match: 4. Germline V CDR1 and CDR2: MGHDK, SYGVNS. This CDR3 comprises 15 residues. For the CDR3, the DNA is TGTGCCAGCAGTGAATTGGGACAGAAAACCGGGGAGCTGTTTTTT. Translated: CASSELGQKTGELFF.

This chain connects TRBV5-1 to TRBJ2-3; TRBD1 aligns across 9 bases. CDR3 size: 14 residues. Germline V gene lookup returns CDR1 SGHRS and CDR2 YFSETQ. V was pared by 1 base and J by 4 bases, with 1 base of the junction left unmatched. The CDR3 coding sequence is TGCGCCAGCAGCTTGACAGGGGGCGCAGATACGCAGTATTTT. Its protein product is CASSLTGGADTQYF.

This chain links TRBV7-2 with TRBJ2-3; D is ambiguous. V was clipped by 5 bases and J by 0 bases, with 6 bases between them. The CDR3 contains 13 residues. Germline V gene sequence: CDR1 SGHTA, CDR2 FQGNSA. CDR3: CASSRSSTDTQYF. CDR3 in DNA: TGTGCCAGCAGCCGTTCTAGCACAGATACGCAGTATTTT.

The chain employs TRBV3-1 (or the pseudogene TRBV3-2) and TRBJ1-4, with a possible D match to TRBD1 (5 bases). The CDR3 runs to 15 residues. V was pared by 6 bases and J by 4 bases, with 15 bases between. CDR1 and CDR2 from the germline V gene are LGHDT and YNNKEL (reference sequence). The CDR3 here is CASSLTGTYNEKLFF. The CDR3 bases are TGTGCCAGCAGTCTCACAGGTACTTATAATGAAAAACTGTTTTTT.

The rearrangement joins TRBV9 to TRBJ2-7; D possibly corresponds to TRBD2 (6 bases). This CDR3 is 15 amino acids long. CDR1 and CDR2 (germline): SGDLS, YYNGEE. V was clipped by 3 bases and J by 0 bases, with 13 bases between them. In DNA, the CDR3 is TGTGCCAGCAGCGCCGGGAGACTGGACTCCTACGAGCAGTACTTC. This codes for CASSAGRLDSYEQYF.

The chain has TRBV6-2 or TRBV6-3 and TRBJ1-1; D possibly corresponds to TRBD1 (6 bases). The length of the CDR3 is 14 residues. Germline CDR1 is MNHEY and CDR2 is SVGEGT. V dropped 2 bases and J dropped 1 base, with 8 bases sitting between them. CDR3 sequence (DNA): TGTGCCAGCAGTTACCCGACAGGGAACACTGAAGCTTTCTTT. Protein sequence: CASSYPTGNTEAFF.

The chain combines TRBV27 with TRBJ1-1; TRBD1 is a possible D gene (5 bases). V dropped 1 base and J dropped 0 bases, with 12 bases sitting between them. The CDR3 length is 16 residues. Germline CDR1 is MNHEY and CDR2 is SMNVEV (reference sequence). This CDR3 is CASSLLGGAMNTEAFF. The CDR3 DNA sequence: TGTGCCAGCAGTTTATTGGGGGGAGCGATGAACACTGAAGCTTTCTTT.

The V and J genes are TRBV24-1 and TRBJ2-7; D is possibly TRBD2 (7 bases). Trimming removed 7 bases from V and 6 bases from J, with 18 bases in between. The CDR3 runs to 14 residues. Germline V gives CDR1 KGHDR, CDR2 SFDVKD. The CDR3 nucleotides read TGTGCCACCAGCCGTAGTTCGGGGGGCGGCGAGCAGTACTTC. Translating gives CATSRSSGGGEQYF.

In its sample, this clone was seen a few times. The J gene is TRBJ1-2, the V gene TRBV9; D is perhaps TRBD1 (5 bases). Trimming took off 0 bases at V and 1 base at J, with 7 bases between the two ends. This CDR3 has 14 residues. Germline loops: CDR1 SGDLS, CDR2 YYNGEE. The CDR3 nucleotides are TGTGCCAGCAGCGTAGGGGGGGTTAACTATGGCTACACCTTC. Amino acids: CASSVGGVNYGYTF.

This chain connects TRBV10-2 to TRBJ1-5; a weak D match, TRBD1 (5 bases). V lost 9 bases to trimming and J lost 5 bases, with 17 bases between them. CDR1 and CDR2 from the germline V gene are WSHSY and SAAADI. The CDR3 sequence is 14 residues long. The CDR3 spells CASRARGGYQPQHF. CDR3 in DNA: TGCGCCAGTCGGGCGAGGGGAGGGTATCAGCCCCAGCATTTT.

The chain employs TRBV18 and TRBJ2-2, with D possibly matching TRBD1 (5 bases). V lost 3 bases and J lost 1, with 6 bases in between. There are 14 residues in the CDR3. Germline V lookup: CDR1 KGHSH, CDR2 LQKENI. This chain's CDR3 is CASSPTVNTGELFF. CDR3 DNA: TGTGCCAGCTCACCGACAGTGAACACCGGGGAGCTGTTTTTT.

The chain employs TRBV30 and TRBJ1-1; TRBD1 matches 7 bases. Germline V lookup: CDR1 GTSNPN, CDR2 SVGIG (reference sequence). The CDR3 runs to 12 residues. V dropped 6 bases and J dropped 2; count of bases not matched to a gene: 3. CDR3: CACRGANTEAFF. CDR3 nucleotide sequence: TGTGCCTGCAGGGGGGCTAACACTGAAGCTTTCTTT.

The chain's CDR3 is CASREQGASGRAEDEQFF. CDR3 coding DNA: TGTGCCAGCAGAGAACAGGGGGCGAGCGGGAGGGCCGAGGATGAGCAGTTCTTC. This chain connects TRBV2 to TRBJ2-1, with D perhaps matching TRBD2 (10 bases). Germline V gives CDR1 SNHLY, CDR2 FYNNEI. Between the trimmed V and J ends, which lost 6 bases and 8 bases, there was a span of 29 bases. The CDR3 length is 18 residues.